This entry lists 10 T cell receptor beta chains sequenced from one sample in a study of identical twins. MiXCR was run by TCRdb on the 5' RACE reads, yielding one entry per CDR3 protein. The sample has 1.5 million to 2 million distinct CDR3 sequences, around 33% seen once. Sequenced input: cord blood. The receptors come from a newborn girl in good health.

This clonotype was seen a handful of times. The rearrangement joins TRBV20-1 to TRBJ1-5; possibly TRBD1 for D (6 bases). CDR3 length: 15 amino acids. From germline, CDR1 is DFQATT and CDR2 SNEGSKA (reference sequence). V lost 3 bases and J lost 1, with 13 bases in between. The CDR3 here is CSARTGTPSNQPQHF. The DNA of the CDR3 is TGCAGTGCTAGGACCGGGACACCCAGCAATCAGCCCCAGCATTTT.

This chain links TRBV20-1 with TRBJ2-1, with D possibly TRBD1 on 7 matching bases. Germline CDR1 and CDR2: DFQATT and SNEGSKA (reference sequence). V lost 3 bases and J 5 bases, leaving 17 bases between the germline ends. CDR3 size: 15 residues. The CDR3 protein is CSASGGQWADNEQFF. In DNA form, the CDR3 reads TGCAGTGCTAGCGGGGGACAGTGGGCCGACAATGAGCAGTTCTTC.

The chain employs TRBV7-2 and TRBJ2-3; D might be TRBD1 (6 bases). This CDR3 has 17 amino acids. V lost 4 bases, J lost 2 bases, and 19 bases lay in between. Germline V gives CDR1 SGHTA, CDR2 FQGNSA. The CDR3 DNA reads as TGTGCCAGCAGCTCCCGCCCCCGGGACACTTCCACAGATACGCAGTATTTT. This codes for CASSSRPRDTSTDTQYF.

The gene calls are TRBV5-1 and TRBJ2-7; D gene unclear. The CDR3 runs 14 residues. Trimming pared 5 bases from V and 0 bases from J, leaving 12 bases between. The germline gives CDR1 SGHRS, CDR2 YFSETQ. This CDR3 reads CASSRSISSYEQYF. CDR3 nucleotides: TGCGCCAGCAGTAGATCTATTAGCTCCTACGAGCAGTACTTC.

Only a few counts were recorded for this clonotype. The J gene is TRBJ2-3, the V gene TRBV20-1, with D maybe TRBD1 (6 bases). Per germline, CDR1 DFQATT and CDR2 SNEGSKA (reference sequence). With 7 bases removed from V and 0 bases from J, the gap between germline ends came to 11 bases. The CDR3 is 13 amino acids. The CDR3 is CSESRGSTDTQYF. In DNA, the CDR3 is TGCAGTGAGAGCAGGGGTAGCACAGATACGCAGTATTTT.

J is TRBJ2-1 and V is TRBV20-1; 7 bases map to TRBD2. V lost 7 bases and J lost 0; bases outside the gene matches: 12. In germline, CDR1 is DFQATT, CDR2 SNEGSKA (reference sequence). This CDR3 is 16 amino acids long. CDR3 coding DNA: TGCAGTGGGGGCTCGCGGGAGAAGGGCTCCTACAATGAGCAGTTCTTC. This translates into CSGGSREKGSYNEQFF.

On this clonotype itself: One base separates it from a far larger clone, so it is likely a read error. The CDR3, as DNA: TGTGCCAGCAGTTCCGGGACAGGGTACAATGGGCAGTTCTTC. This translates into CASSSGTGYNGQFF. The genes are TRBV12-3 or TRBV12-4 and TRBJ2-1; 9 bases fit TRBD1. This CDR3 has 14 amino acids.

The rearrangement uses TRBV18 and TRBJ2-1; no firm D call. The V end was cut by 2 bases, the J end by 8 bases, with 16 bases between. CDR1 and CDR2 (germline): KGHSH, LQKENI. The CDR3 consists of 15 residues. Here the CDR3 DNA reads TGTGCCAGCTCACCAATTCCTCGAGCGAAGCATGAGCAGTTCTTC. This translates into CASSPIPRAKHEQFF.

V gene TRBV10-3 combines with J gene TRBJ1-5; 7 bases are shared with TRBD1. This CDR3 has 13 amino acids. Per germline, CDR1 ENHRY and CDR2 SYGVKD. Germline trimming cut 5 bases from V and 5 bases from J; bases unmatched to any gene: 3. For the CDR3, the DNA is TGTGCCATCAGTACGACAGGGTATCAGCCCCAGCATTTT. It yields the protein CAISTTGYQPQHF.

This clonotype was detected a few times. The chain links TRBV11-2 to TRBJ1-6; D is ambiguous. V was cut by 0 bases and J by 6 bases, with 9 bases left in between. CDR3 length: 15 amino acids. Germline V gene lookup returns CDR1 SGHAT and CDR2 FQNNGV. This chain's CDR3 is CASSLEPPLNSPLHF. In DNA form, the CDR3 reads TGTGCCAGCAGCTTAGAGCCTCCTCTTAATTCACCCCTCCACTTT.